The T cell receptor beta chain under discussion was sequenced for a study of cytomegalovirus exposure and HLA in healthy donors. Study results and limitations: Later analysis identified several of the most significant clusters that appeared linked to common viral pathogens.

The PCR had 60 Vbeta and 13 Jbeta primers. Per the authors' pipeline: There were around 78 million unique TCR beta chains by a later count, and 10 million to 12 million of them were shared. Assay used: immunoSEQ multiplex PCR; TCRdb lists only in-frame clones, some missing. Clonal size and the V and J genes are those of that table, whereas D and trimming came from the DNA. The sample yields roughly 100,000 clones, about four fifths seen once. Regarding this clone: Its target is unknown.

The sequenced material came from PBMCs. The TCR was taken from a man aged 30 to 39 in good health and CMV-seronegative.

The chain's CDR3 is CASSVASRGREDSYNEQFF. CDR3 bases: TGTGCCAGCAGCGTGGCCTCCCGTGGGCGGGAGGACTCCTACAATGAGCAGTTCTTC. The V and J genes are TRBV7-9 and TRBJ2-1; TRBD2 aligns across 8 bases. Germline CDR1 reads SEHNR; CDR2 reads FQNEAQ (reference sequence). With V trimmed by 5 bases and J by 0 bases, 15 bases remained unmatched. The CDR3 covers 19 residues.